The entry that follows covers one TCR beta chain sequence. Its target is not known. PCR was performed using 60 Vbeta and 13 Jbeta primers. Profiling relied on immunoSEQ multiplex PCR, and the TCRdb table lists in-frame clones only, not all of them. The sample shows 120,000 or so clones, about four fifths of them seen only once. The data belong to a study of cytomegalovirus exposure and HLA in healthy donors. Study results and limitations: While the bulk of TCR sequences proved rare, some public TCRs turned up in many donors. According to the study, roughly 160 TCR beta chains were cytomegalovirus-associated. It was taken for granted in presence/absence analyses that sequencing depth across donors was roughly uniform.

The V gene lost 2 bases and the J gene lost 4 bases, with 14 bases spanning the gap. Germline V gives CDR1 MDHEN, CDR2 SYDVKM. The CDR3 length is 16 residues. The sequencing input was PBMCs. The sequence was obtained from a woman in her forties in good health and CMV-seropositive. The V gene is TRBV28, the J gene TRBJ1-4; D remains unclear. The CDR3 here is CASSLSSGGINEKLFF. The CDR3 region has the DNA TGTGCCAGCAGTTTAAGCTCGGGAGGGATTAATGAAAAACTGTTTTTT.